The present entry profiles one TCR beta chain with its context. The sample originates from a study of blood T cell repertoires in COVID-19. Turning to the study itself: Specimens from acute and convalescent COVID-19 originated in the United States, Italy and Spain.

The CDR3 extends over 16 amino acids. Trimming removed 3 bases from V and 2 bases from J, with 17 bases in between. Germline V CDR1 and CDR2: SGHRS, YFSETQ. Methods used by the authors: Reference gene primer amplification in the assay estimated nucleated cell counts. Measured with immunoSEQ multiplex PCR; TCRdb has only the in-frame clones, and not every one. The V and J calls and clone size were taken over from that table, and D and trimming were inferred from the DNA. The sample has roughly 250,000 clones, around 81% seen once. The sample taken for sequencing was peripheral blood. This chain connects TRBV5-1 to TRBJ1-2; D is uncertain. This sequence originates from a woman aged 55-75 years with active or convalescent COVID-19. This CDR3 is CASSWIPNQVNYGYTF. The CDR3 DNA follows: TGCGCCAGCAGCTGGATCCCCAATCAGGTCAACTATGGCTACACCTTC.